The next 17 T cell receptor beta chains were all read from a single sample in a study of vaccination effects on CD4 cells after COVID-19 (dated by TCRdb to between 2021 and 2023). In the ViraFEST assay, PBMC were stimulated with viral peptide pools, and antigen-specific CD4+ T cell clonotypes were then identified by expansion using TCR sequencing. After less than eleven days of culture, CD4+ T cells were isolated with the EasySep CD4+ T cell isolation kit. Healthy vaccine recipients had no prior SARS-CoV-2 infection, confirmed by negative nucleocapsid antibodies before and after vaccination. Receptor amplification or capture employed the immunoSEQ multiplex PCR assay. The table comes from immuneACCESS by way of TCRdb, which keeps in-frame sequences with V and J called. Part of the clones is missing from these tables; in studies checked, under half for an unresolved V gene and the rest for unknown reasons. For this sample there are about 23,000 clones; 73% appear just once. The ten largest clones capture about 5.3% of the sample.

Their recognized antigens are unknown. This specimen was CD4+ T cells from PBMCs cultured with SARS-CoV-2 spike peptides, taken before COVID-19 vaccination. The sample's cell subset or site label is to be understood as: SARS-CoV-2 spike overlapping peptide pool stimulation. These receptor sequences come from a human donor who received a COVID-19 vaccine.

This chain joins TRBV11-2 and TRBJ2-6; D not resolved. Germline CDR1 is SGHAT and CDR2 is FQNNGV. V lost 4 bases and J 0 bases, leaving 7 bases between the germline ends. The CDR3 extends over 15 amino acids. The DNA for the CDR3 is TGTGCCAGCAGCTCAACAGCCTCTGGGGCCAACGTCCTGACTTTC. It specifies CASSSTASGANVLTF.

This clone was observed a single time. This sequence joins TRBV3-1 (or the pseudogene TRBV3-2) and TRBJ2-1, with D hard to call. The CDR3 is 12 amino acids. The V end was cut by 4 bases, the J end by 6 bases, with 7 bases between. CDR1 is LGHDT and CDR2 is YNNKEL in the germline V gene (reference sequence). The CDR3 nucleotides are TGTGCCAGCAGCCGAATAGTCAATGAGCAGTTCTTC. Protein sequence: CASSRIVNEQFF.

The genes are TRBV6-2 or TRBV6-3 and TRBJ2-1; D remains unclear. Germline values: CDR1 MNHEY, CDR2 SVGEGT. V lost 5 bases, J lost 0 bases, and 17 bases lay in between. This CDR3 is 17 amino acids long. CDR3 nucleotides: TGTGCCAGCAGTCCGCTATGGTGGGCGAGCTCCTACAATGAGCAGTTCTTC. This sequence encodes CASSPLWWASSYNEQFF.

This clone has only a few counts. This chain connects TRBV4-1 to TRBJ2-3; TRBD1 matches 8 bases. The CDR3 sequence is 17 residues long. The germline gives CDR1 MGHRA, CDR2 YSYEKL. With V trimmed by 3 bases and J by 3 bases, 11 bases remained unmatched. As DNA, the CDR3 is TGCGCCAGCAGCCAGAGCAGGGACAGGTCCCTGACAGATACGCAGTATTTT. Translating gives CASSQSRDRSLTDTQYF.

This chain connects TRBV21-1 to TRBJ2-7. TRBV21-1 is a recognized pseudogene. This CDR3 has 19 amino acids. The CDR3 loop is CASSKRFLLELGNPYEQYF. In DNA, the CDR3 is TGTGCCAGCAGCAAAAGGTTTCTCCTAGAATTGGGCAACCCCTACGAGCAGTACTTC.

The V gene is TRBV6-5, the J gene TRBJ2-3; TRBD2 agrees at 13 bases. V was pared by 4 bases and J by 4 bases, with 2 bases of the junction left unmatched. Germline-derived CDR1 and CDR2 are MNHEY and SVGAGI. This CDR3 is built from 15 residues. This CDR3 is CASSSLAGGSDTQYF. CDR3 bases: TGTGCCAGCAGTTCACTAGCGGGAGGGTCAGATACGCAGTATTTT.

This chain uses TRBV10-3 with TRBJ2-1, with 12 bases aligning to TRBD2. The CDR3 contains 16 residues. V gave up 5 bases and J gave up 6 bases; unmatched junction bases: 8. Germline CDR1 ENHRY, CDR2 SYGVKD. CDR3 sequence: CAISTGTSGWTNEQFF. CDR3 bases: TGTGCCATCAGTACGGGGACTAGCGGGTGGACCAATGAGCAGTTCTTC.

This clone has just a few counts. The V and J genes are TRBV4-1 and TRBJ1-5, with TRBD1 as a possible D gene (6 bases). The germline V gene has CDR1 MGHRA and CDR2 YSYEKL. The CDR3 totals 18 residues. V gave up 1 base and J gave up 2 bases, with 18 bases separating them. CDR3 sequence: CASSQASRGGSRNQPQHF. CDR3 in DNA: TGCGCCAGCAGCCAAGCCTCCAGGGGCGGCTCTCGCAATCAGCCCCAGCATTTT.

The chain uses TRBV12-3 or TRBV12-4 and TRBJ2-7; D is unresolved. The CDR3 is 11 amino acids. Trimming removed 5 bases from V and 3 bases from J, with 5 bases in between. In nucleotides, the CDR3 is TGTGCCAGCAGTAACTACTACGAGCAGTACTTC. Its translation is CASSNYYEQYF.

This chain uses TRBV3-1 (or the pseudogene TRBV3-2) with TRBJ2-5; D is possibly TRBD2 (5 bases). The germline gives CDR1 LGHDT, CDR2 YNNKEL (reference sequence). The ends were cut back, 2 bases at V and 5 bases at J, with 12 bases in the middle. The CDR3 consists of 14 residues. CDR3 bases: TGTGCCAGCAGCCAACAAGGAGGCTTGGAGACCCAGTACTTC. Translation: CASSQQGGLETQYF.

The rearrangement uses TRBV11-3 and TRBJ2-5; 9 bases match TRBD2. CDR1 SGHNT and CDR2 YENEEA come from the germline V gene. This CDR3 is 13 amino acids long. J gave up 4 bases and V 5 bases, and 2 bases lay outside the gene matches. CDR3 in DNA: TGTGCCAGCAGCCTAGCGGGGTCAGAGACCCAGTACTTC. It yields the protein CASSLAGSETQYF.

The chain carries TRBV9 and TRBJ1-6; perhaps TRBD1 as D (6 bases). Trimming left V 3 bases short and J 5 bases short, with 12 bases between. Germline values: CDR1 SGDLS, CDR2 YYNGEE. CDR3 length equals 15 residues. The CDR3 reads CASSAPQGNNSPLHF. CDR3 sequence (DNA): TGTGCCAGCAGCGCACCTCAGGGGAATAATTCACCCCTCCACTTT.

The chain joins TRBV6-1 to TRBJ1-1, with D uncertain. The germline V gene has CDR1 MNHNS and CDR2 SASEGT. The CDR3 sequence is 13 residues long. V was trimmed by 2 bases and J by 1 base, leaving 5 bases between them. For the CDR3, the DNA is TGTGCCAGCAGTGAACATACGAACACTGAAGCTTTCTTT. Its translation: CASSEHTNTEAFF.

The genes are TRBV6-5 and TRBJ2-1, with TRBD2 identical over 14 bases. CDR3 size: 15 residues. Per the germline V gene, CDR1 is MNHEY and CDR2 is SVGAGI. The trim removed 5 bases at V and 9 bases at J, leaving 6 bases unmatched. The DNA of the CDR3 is TGTGCCAGCAGTCCGACTAGCGGGAGGGCTCTTGAGCAGTTCTTC. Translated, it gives CASSPTSGRALEQFF.

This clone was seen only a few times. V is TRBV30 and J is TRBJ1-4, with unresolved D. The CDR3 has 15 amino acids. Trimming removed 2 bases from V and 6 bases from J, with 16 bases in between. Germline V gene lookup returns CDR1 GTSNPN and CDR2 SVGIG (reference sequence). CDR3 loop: CAWSPRVGRDEKLFF. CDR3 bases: TGTGCCTGGAGTCCCCGGGTGGGGAGGGATGAAAAACTGTTTTTT.

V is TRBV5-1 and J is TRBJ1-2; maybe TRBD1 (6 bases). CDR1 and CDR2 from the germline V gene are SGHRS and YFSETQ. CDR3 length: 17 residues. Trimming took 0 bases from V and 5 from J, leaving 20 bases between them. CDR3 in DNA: TGCGCCAGCAGCTTGGGCGTGCCGGGACAAGGGACATATGGCTACACCTTC. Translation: CASSLGVPGQGTYGYTF.

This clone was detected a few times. In DNA, the CDR3 is TGTGCCAGCAGTGGACTACAGGGGGCGGCTAACTATGGCTACACCTTC. It encodes CASSGLQGAANYGYTF. This rearrangement joins TRBV6-1 to TRBJ1-2; 9 bases are shared with TRBD1. The trim removed 4 bases at V and 0 bases at J, leaving 6 bases unmatched. This CDR3 spans 16 amino acids. The germline gives CDR1 MNHNS, CDR2 SASEGT.